The 6 T cell receptor beta chains presented below share a single source sample, sequenced in a study of molecular identifiers for immune sequencing clone quantification. TCRdb redid the calling of the PCR reads with MiXCR, one entry per CDR3 protein. This sample has more than 450,000 distinct CDR3 sequences, with around 25% found just once. Sequenced material: naive CD8+ T cells from blood, with Jurkat cell RNA spiked in. Subset specified: FACS-sorted CD8+CD4-CCR7+CD45RA+ naive T cells. The receptor set was obtained from a human donor in good health. Some libraries in this study had Jurkat cell RNA spiked in.

The V call is TRBV9, the J call TRBJ2-7, with D unclear. This CDR3 is 13 amino acids long. V gave up 0 bases and J gave up 7 bases, with 11 bases separating them. In germline, CDR1 is SGDLS, CDR2 YYNGEE. The CDR3 nucleotides are TGTGCCAGCAGCGTAGGTGAGACGCCTGAGCAGTACTTC. This gives the protein CASSVGETPEQYF.

On this clonotype itself: Since a much larger clone is just one base distant, this may be a read error. The J gene is TRBJ1-4, the V gene TRBV7-9; D is perhaps TRBD1 (5 bases). The length of the CDR3 is 14 residues. The germline gives CDR1 SEHNR, CDR2 FQNEAQ (reference sequence). The CDR3 sequence is CASSFLGPDEKLLF. CDR3 sequence (DNA): TGTGCCAGCAGCTTCCTGGGGCCCGATGAAAAACTGTTATTT.

About this clonotype itself: One end of the junction does not line up with germline, which may come from a read error. This rearrangement joins TRBV7-9 to TRBJ2-1; TRBD2 might be the D (5 bases). The CDR3 is made up of 15 amino acids. CDR1 is SEHNR and CDR2 is FQNEAQ in the germline V gene (reference sequence). The CDR3 nucleotides are TGTGCCAGCAGCTCAACTAGTCTTGCCGACAATGGGCAGTTCTTC. Its protein product is CASSSTSLADNGQFF.

Of note for this clonotype: Relative to the germline gene, one junction end is altered; a read error may explain this. The CDR3 protein is CASSSSVAYVQYF. DNA for the CDR3: TGTGCCAGCAGCTCATCAGTAGCCTACGTGCAGTACTTC. V gene TRBV7-6 combines with J gene TRBJ2-7; D unclear. Germline V gene sequence: CDR1 SGHVS, CDR2 FNYEAQ. There are 13 residues in the CDR3.

Worth noting for this clonotype: A much larger clone lies a single base off, so this may be a read error. This rearrangement joins TRBV29-1 to TRBJ1-1, with unresolved D. Per germline, CDR1 SQVTM and CDR2 ANQGSEA. This CDR3 comprises 14 residues. Trimming pared 4 bases from V and 0 bases from J, leaving 12 bases between. CDR3 sequence (DNA): TGCAGCGTTGCTGCCATGGCCATGAACACTGAAGCTTTCTTT. Amino acids: CSVAAMAMNTEAFF.

This clonotype showed up just a few times. The chain uses TRBV20-1 and TRBJ1-1, with D perhaps matching TRBD1 (6 bases). The germline V gene encodes CDR1 DFQATT and CDR2 SNEGSKA (reference sequence). Trimming removed 2 bases at V and 2 bases at J, with 15 bases between. This CDR3 is built from 15 residues. The CDR3 DNA is TGCAGTGCTAGACGTCCCCCAGGGGCTAACACTGAAGCTTTCTTT. It specifies CSARRPPGANTEAFF.